These T cell receptor beta chains were read from a single sample in a study of blood T cell repertoires in COVID-19. Assay used: immunoSEQ multiplex PCR; TCRdb lists only in-frame clones, some missing. There are more than 250,000 clones in the sample; about 84% occur only once, and under 2% lies in the top ten. The specimen sequenced was peripheral blood. The receptors originated from a woman in her forties or fifties with acute or convalescent COVID-19. The CDR3 runs from the conserved cysteine through the conserved F or W. The D gene is left open where the match is weak. Clone size is given for some rows only: seen once, a few or many times, or a class if the clone is expanded.

.	TRBJ2-5	TRBV11-3	.	CASSLEGVETQYF	TGTGCCAGCAGCTTAGAGGGAGTGGAGACCCAGTACTTC
.	TRBJ1-1	TRBV5-4	TRBD1	CASSLPGTANTEAFF	TGTGCCAGCAGCTTGCCAGGGACAGCGAACACTGAAGCTTTCTTT
.	TRBJ2-3	TRBV6-2/TRBV6-3	TRBD2	CASSYRSGRHVTDTQYF	TGTGCCAGCAGTTATAGAAGCGGGAGACATGTCACAGATACGCAGTATTTT
.	TRBJ1-1	TRBV11-2	.	CASSVQGLAEAFF	TGTGCCAGCAGCGTACAGGGTTTGGCTGAAGCTTTCTTT
.	TRBJ1-2	TRBV7-2	TRBD1	CASSRDRVILNYGYTF	TGTGCCAGCAGTCGGGACAGGGTTATTTTAAACTATGGCTACACCTTC
.	TRBJ2-7	TRBV29-1	TRBD2	CSVEGRESGRYEQYF	TGCAGCGTTGAAGGGCGGGAGTCGGGACGCTACGAGCAGTACTTC
.	TRBJ2-7	TRBV3-1/TRBV3-2	TRBD1	CASSQDTGGAYYEQYF	TGTGCCAGCAGCCAAGATACAGGGGGCGCGTATTACGAGCAGTACTTC
.	TRBJ2-3	TRBV19	.	CASTASSTDTQYF	TGTGCCAGTACCGCGTCTAGCACAGATACGCAGTATTTT
.	TRBJ1-1	TRBV7-6	TRBD1	CASSTETGWNTEAFF	TGTGCCAGCAGCACGGAGACAGGGTGGAACACTGAAGCTTTCTTT
.	TRBJ2-6	TRBV16	TRBD1	CASSQSDRGSGANVLTF	TGTGCCAGCAGCCAATCTGACAGGGGGTCGGGGGCCAACGTCCTGACTTTC
once	TRBJ2-1	TRBV5-1	.	CASSLEPGLGNEQFF	TGCGCCAGCAGCTTGGAGCCAGGGTTGGGGAATGAGCAGTTCTTC
.	TRBJ2-3	TRBV24-1	TRBD1	CATSDLGTDTDTQYF	TGTGCCACCAGTGATTTGGGGACAGACACAGATACGCAGTATTTT
.	TRBJ2-1	TRBV28	TRBD2	CASSPGLAAYNEQFF	TGTGCCAGCAGTCCTGGACTAGCGGCTTACAATGAGCAGTTCTTC
.	TRBJ2-1	TRBV2	TRBD2	CASSAGLAGGGHEQFF	TGTGCCAGCAGCGCGGGCCTAGCGGGAGGGGGGCATGAGCAGTTCTTC
.	TRBJ1-2	TRBV28	.	CASSLGQGIYGYTF	TGTGCCAGCAGTTTAGGGCAGGGAATATATGGCTACACCTTC
.	TRBJ2-5	TRBV5-1	.	CASRLGQARDETQYF	TGCGCCAGCAGATTGGGGCAGGCCCGGGATGAGACCCAGTACTTC
.	TRBJ2-7	TRBV3-1/TRBV3-2	.	CASSLGVGGDEQYF	TGTGCCAGCAGCCTCGGGGTGGGTGGTGACGAGCAGTACTTC
.	TRBJ2-7	TRBV14	.	CASSPPRGQGRTSYEQYF	TGTGCCAGCAGCCCCCCGCGCGGGCAGGGGCGAACCTCCTACGAGCAGTACTTC
.	TRBJ2-7	TRBV7-2	TRBD2	CASSLASGLAGGRSYEQYF	TGTGCCAGCAGCTTAGCGTCGGGACTAGCGGGAGGACGCTCCTACGAGCAGTACTTC
.	TRBJ2-1	TRBV5-4	.	CASSLTNYNEQFF	TGTGCCAGCAGCTTGACTAATTACAATGAGCAGTTCTTC
.	TRBJ2-5	TRBV7-3	TRBD2	CASSRTSGGQETQYF	TGTGCCAGCAGCCGGACTAGCGGGGGCCAAGAGACCCAGTACTTC
.	TRBJ2-5	TRBV3-1/TRBV3-2	TRBD2	CASSQPGTSGEGTQYF	TGTGCCAGCAGCCAACCCGGGACTAGCGGGGAGGGGACCCAGTACTTC
.	TRBJ2-5	TRBV9	.	CASSVGRVGEETQYF	TGTGCCAGCAGCGTAGGGCGGGTTGGGGAAGAGACCCAGTACTTC
.	TRBJ2-1	TRBV19	TRBD1	CASSIGDSGVYEQFF	TGTGCCAGTAGTATAGGGGACAGCGGAGTCTATGAGCAGTTCTTC
.	TRBJ2-7	TRBV10-3	TRBD2	CAISDRSRVGGSEQYF	TGTGCCATCAGTGATCGGTCCCGGGTGGGAGGGTCCGAGCAGTACTTC
.	TRBJ2-1	TRBV7-2	.	CASSLGTFNEQFF	TGTGCCAGCAGCCTTGGGACTTTTAATGAGCAGTTCTTC
.	TRBJ2-3	TRBV19	TRBD2	CASSIVRTSGSTDTQYF	TGTGCCAGTAGTATAGTACGGACTAGCGGGAGCACAGATACGCAGTATTTT
.	TRBJ1-6	TRBV10-3	.	CAISGETPQNSPLHF	TGTGCCATCAGCGGAGAAACCCCTCAGAATTCACCCCTCCACTTT
.	TRBJ2-7	TRBV7-2	TRBD1	CASSWGPGQGSEEYF	TGTGCCAGCAGCTGGGGTCCGGGACAGGGCTCCGAGGAGTACTTC
.	TRBJ1-1	TRBV18	.	CASSGREGTEAFF	TGTGCCAGCTCAGGAAGGGAGGGGACTGAAGCTTTCTTT
.	TRBJ2-3	TRBV7-3	.	CASSSGQDTQYF	TGTGCCAGCAGCTCGGGACAAGATACGCAGTATTTT
.	TRBJ2-7	TRBV3-1/TRBV3-2	.	CASSQTGTRARGGEQYF	TGTGCCAGCAGTCAAACAGGGACCCGGGCGAGAGGGGGTGAGCAGTACTTC
.	TRBJ1-3	TRBV3-1/TRBV3-2	TRBD1	CASSHPADRAGNTIYF	TGTGCCAGCAGCCATCCCGCAGACAGGGCTGGAAACACCATATATTTT
.	TRBJ2-5	TRBV6-6	TRBD2	CASRTGLAGFQETQYF	TGTGCCAGCAGGACCGGACTAGCGGGTTTCCAAGAGACCCAGTACTTC
.	TRBJ2-7	TRBV24-1	TRBD2	CATSARAGVVYEQYF	TGTGCCACCAGTGCACGAGCGGGAGTTGTCTACGAGCAGTACTTC
.	TRBJ1-2	TRBV28	.	CASSLSGTNYGYTF	TGTGCCAGCAGTTTATCCGGGACTAACTATGGCTACACCTTC
.	TRBJ1-2	TRBV5-1	.	CASSFDLRTEFYGYTF	TGCGCCAGCAGCTTCGATCTCCGGACAGAGTTTTATGGCTACACCTTC
.	TRBJ2-1	TRBV29-1	TRBD2	CSVEGLAGHLTEQFF	TGCAGCGTTGAAGGACTAGCGGGCCACCTAACGGAGCAGTTCTTC
.	TRBJ1-6	TRBV7-9	.	CASSLDYPYSSPLHF	TGTGCCAGCAGCTTAGATTACCCTTACAGTTCACCCCTCCACTTT
.	TRBJ1-1	TRBV18	.	CASSTTAGVREAFF	TGTGCCAGCTCAACGACGGCAGGGGTTCGGGAAGCTTTCTTT
few	TRBJ1-2	TRBV7-9	TRBD1	CASSLIVTGSNYGYTF	TGTGCCAGCAGCCTTATAGTGACAGGGTCTAACTATGGCTACACCTTC
.	TRBJ2-1	TRBV7-3	TRBD1	CASSWGTGGGQFF	TGTGCCAGCAGCTGGGGAACAGGGGGAGGGCAGTTCTTC
.	TRBJ2-7	TRBV4-3	.	CASSQDTRGLRQYF	TGCGCCAGCAGCCAAGATACGCGCGGGTTAAGACAGTACTTC
.	TRBJ2-1	TRBV4-2	.	CASSLQMDEQFF	TGTGCCAGCAGCCTACAAATGGATGAGCAGTTCTTC
.	TRBJ2-1	TRBV7-3	TRBD2	CASSVVAGVGNEQFF	TGTGCCAGCAGCGTTGTAGCGGGAGTTGGAAATGAGCAGTTCTTC
once	TRBJ2-5	TRBV6-6	.	CASSYSYRGQETQYF	TGTGCCAGCAGTTACTCGTACCGGGGCCAAGAGACCCAGTACTTC
.	TRBJ2-2	TRBV15	.	CATSRGSAGELFF	TGTGCCACCAGCAGAGGTTCAGCCGGGGAGCTGTTTTTT
few	TRBJ1-4	TRBV5-4	TRBD1	CASSSQGAGEKLFF	TGTGCCAGCAGCTCACAGGGGGCTGGAGAAAAACTGTTTTTT
once	TRBJ2-5	TRBV29-1	.	CSVTLREETQYF	TGCAGCGTTACCTTGCGCGAGGAGACCCAGTACTTC
.	TRBJ2-7	TRBV18	TRBD2	CASSPRTSLQEQYF	TGTGCCAGCTCACCCAGGACTAGTCTTCAGGAGCAGTACTTC
.	TRBJ2-5	TRBV5-4	.	CASSLDLNGGTQYF	TGTGCCAGCAGCCTGGATTTAAACGGCGGGACCCAGTACTTC
.	TRBJ1-5	TRBV28	TRBD1	CASSFKGGTGVNQPQHF	TGTGCCAGCAGTTTTAAGGGGGGGACAGGGGTCAATCAGCCCCAGCATTTT
once	TRBJ2-7	TRBV4-2	TRBD2	CASSQYSGSGYEQYF	TGTGCCAGCAGCCAATATAGCGGGAGCGGCTACGAGCAGTACTTC
.	TRBJ1-1	TRBV18	TRBD1	CASSPGTGGTEAFF	TGTGCCAGCTCACCCGGGACAGGGGGCACTGAAGCTTTCTTT
.	TRBJ1-2	TRBV7-2	TRBD1	CASSSRTGGGYTF	TGTGCCAGCAGCTCCCGGACAGGGGGTGGCTACACCTTC
.	TRBJ2-2	TRBV5-1	TRBD2	CASQASSPGLAGGTGELFF	TGCGCCAGCCAAGCCTCCAGCCCGGGACTAGCGGGCGGTACCGGGGAGCTGTTTTTT
.	TRBJ2-7	TRBV7-2	TRBD2	CASSPQAGADEQYF	TGTGCCAGCAGCCCTCAAGCGGGAGCGGACGAGCAGTACTTC
.	TRBJ2-7	TRBV7-3	TRBD1	CASSLSPLTGEAYEQYF	TGTGCCAGCAGCTTATCCCCCCTGACAGGGGAGGCCTACGAGCAGTACTTC
.	TRBJ2-3	TRBV28	.	CASKAGVGGDTQYF	TGTGCCAGCAAAGCAGGGGTCGGTGGAGATACGCAGTATTTT